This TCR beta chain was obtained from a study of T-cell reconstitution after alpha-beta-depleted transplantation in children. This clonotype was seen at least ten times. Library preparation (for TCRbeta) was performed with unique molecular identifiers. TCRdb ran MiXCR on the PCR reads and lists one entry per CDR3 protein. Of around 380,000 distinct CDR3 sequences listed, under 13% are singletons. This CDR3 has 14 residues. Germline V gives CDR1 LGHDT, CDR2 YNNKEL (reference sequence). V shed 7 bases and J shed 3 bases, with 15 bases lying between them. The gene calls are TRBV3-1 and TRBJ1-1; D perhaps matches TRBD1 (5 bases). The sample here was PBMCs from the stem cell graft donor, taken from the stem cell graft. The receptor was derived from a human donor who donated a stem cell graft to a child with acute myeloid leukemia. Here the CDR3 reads CASTSVRGYTEAFF. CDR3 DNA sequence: TGTGCCAGCACCTCCGTACGGGGCTACACTGAAGCTTTCTTT.